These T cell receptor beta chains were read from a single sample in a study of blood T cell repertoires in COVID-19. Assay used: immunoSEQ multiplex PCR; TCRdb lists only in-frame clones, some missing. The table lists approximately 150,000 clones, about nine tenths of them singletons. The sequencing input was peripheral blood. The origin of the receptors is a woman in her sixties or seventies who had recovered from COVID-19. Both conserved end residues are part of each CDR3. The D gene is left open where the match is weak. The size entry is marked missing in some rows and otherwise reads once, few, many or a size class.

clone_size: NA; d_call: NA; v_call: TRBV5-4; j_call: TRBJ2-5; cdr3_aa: CASSPPRRADQETQYF; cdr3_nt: TGTGCCAGCAGCCCCCCCCGACGAGCGGATCAAGAGACCCAGTACTTC
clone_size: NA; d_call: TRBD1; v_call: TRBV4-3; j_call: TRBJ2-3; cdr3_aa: CASSQERTGGTDTQYF; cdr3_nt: TGCGCCAGCAGCCAAGAAAGGACAGGGGGCACAGATACGCAGTATTTT
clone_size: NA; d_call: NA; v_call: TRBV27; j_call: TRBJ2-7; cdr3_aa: CASSAKLHPIESYEQYF; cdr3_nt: TGTGCCAGCAGTGCTAAGCTGCACCCCATAGAATCCTACGAGCAGTACTTC
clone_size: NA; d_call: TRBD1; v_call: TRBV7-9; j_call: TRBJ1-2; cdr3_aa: CASSIRDSPLEGYTF; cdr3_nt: TGTGCCAGCAGCATTCGGGACAGCCCCTTGGAGGGCTACACCTTC
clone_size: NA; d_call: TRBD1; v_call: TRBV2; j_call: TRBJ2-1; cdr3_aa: CASFRDRGDNEQFF; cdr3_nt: TGTGCCAGCTTTCGGGACAGGGGAGACAATGAGCAGTTCTTC
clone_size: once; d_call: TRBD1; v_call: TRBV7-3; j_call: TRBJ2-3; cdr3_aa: CASSPDRGSFTQYF; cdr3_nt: TGTGCCAGCAGCCCGGACAGGGGGAGTTTTACGCAGTATTTT
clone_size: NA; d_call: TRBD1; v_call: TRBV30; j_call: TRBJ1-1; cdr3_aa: CAWSGQGVAFF; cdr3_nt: TGTGCCTGGTCGGGACAGGGGGTAGCTTTCTTT
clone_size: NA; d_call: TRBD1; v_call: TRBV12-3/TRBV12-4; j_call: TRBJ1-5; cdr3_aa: CASSGTGSQPQHF; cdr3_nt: TGTGCCAGCAGTGGGACAGGGTCCCAGCCCCAGCATTTT
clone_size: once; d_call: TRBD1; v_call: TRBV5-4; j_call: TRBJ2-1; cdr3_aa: CASSLEGGTYNEQFF; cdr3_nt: TGTGCCAGCAGCTTGGAAGGGGGCACCTACAATGAGCAGTTCTTC
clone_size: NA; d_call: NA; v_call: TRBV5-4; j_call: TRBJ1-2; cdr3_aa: CASSFGYGYTF; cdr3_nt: TGTGCCAGCAGCTTCGGGTATGGCTACACCTTC